The 5 T cell receptor beta chains below all came from one sample that was sequenced in a study of T cell responses to AZD1222 COVID-19 vaccine. This table comes from immunoSEQ multiplex PCR, and its TCRdb copy is limited to in-frame clones, with some not included. This sample has under 85,000 clones, with over 75% found just once. The sequences come from peripheral blood, collected 28 days after the second AZD1222 dose. The receptors stem from an adult who received the AZD1222 COVID-19 vaccine.

The chain combines TRBV6-5 with TRBJ1-3, with 8 nucleotides matching TRBD1. V dropped 4 bases and J dropped 6; count of bases not matched to a gene: 2. The germline CDR1 and CDR2 sequences are MNHEY and SVGAGI. The CDR3 has 13 residues. The CDR3, as DNA: TGTGCCAGCAGTTCGACAGGGGAAAACACCATATATTTT. It specifies CASSSTGENTIYF.

The rearrangement links TRBV6-6 to TRBJ2-1; 8 bases are a match to TRBD2. Germline CDR1 and CDR2: MNHNY and SVGAGI (reference sequence). The trim removed 6 bases at V and 0 bases at J, leaving 4 bases unmatched. This CDR3 contains 15 residues. The CDR3: CASRLAGSSYNEQFF. Written as DNA, the CDR3 is TGTGCCAGCAGGTTAGCGGGGTCCTCCTACAATGAGCAGTTCTTC.

The chain is built from TRBV28 and TRBJ1-2, with 11 positions matching TRBD1. Unmatched junction bases numbered 9, after V lost 4 bases and J lost 5 bases. The CDR3 is 16 amino acids. CDR1 is MDHEN and CDR2 is SYDVKM in the germline V gene. As DNA, the CDR3 is TGTGCCAGCAGTTCCCCCGGACAGGGGGCATCGTATGGCTACACCTTC. It encodes CASSSPGQGASYGYTF.

This clone has only a few counts. The chain combines TRBV19 with TRBJ2-2; 8 bases are shared with TRBD1. CDR1 is LNHDA and CDR2 is SQIVND in the germline V gene (reference sequence). The CDR3 covers 16 residues. V was clipped by 4 bases and J by 1 base; unmatched bases: 5. The DNA for the CDR3 is TGTGCCAGTAGTAGACAACAGGGGGAGAACACCGGGGAGCTGTTTTTT. Its protein is CASSRQQGENTGELFF.

This chain joins TRBV4-2 and TRBJ2-7; 14 bases fit TRBD2. The CDR3 is made up of 17 amino acids. Germline CDR1 and CDR2: LGHNA and YNFKEQ. Germline trimming cut 3 bases from V and 4 bases from J; bases unmatched to any gene: 8. The CDR3 spells CASSHIGGTSGRYEQYF. In nucleotides, the CDR3 is TGTGCCAGCAGCCATATTGGGGGGACTAGCGGGAGATACGAGCAGTACTTC.